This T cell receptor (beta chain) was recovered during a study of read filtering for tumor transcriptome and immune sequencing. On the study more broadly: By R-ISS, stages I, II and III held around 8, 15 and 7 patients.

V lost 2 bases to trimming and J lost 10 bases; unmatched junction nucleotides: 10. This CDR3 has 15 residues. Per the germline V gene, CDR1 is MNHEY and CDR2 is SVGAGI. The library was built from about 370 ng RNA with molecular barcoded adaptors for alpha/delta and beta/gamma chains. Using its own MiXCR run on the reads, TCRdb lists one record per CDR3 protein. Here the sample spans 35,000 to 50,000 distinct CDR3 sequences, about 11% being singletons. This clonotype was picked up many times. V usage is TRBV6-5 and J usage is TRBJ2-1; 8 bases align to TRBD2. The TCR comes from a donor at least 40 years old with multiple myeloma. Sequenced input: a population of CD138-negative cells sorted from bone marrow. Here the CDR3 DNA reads TGTGCCAGCAGTTACAGCGGGGGAACCCCTGGAGAGCAGTTCTTC. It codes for CASSYSGGTPGEQFF.